This TCR beta chain came from a study of T cells in Graves' hyperthyroidism and ophthalmopathy. RNA transcripts provided the source from which TCR beta CDR3 regions were amplified. HTBI primers drove first-round RT-PCR of the TCR CDR3. Using its own MiXCR run on the multiplex PCR reads, TCRdb lists one record per CDR3 protein. This sample has roughly 570,000 distinct CDR3 sequences, with 15% to 19% found just once. Ten or more counts support this clonotype. A read error may account for a junction end that differs from germline. Germline loops: CDR1 SGHRS, CDR2 YFSETQ. This CDR3 comprises 13 residues. Lactation, pregnancy, other autoimmune disease or uncontrolled infection excluded patients. Clinical symptoms, serum thyroxine and TRAb, thyroid ultrasound and orbital computed tomography together formed the diagnostic basis. Cells are PBMCs isolated from around 9.4 ml of fresh blood.

The chain recombines TRBV5-1 with TRBJ1-2; D remains ambiguous. The receptor comes from a woman in her thirties with Graves' hyperthyroidism. Sequencing was done on a sample of blood. The CDR3 DNA follows: TGTGCCAGCAGTTTAGGCGGGGACTATGGCTACACCTTC. This codes for CASSLGGDYGYTF.